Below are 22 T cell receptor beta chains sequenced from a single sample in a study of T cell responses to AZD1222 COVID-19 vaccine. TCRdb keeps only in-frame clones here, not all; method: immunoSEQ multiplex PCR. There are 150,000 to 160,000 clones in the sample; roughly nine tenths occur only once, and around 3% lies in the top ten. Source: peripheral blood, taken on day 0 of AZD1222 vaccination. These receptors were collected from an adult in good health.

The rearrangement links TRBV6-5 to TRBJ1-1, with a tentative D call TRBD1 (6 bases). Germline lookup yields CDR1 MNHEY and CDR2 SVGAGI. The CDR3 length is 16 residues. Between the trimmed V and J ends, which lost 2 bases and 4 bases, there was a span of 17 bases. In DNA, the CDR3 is TGTGCCAGCAGTTACAGTCCCGGACAGATAGGCACTGAAGCTTTCTTT. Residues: CASSYSPGQIGTEAFF.

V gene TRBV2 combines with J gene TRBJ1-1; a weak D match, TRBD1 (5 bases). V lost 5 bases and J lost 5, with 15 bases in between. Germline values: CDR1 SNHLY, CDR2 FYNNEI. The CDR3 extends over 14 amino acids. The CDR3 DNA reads TGTGCCAGCAGTCTGGGGGGGGTAAATACTGAAGCTTTCTTT. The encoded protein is CASSLGGVNTEAFF.

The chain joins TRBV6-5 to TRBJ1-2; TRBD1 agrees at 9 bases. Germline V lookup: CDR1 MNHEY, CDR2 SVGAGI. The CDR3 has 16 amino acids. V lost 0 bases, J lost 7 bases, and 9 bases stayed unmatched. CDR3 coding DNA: TGTGCCAGCAGTTACTCCTTATGGGACAGGGTATCTGGCTACACCTTC. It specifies CASSYSLWDRVSGYTF.

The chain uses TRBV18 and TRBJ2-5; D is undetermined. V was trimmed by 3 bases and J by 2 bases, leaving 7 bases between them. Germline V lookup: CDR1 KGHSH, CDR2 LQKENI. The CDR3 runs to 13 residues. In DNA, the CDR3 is TGTGCCAGCTCACCGGGATTGCAAGAGACCCAGTACTTC. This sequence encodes CASSPGLQETQYF.

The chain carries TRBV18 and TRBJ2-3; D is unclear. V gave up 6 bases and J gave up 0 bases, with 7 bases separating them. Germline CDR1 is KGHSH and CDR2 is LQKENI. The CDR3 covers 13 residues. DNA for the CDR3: TGTGCCAGCTCCTTTCTGAGCACAGATACGCAGTATTTT. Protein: CASSFLSTDTQYF.

CDR3 coding DNA: TGTGCCAGCAGGCCCAGCACAGGGTCCGCTCAGCCCCAGCATTTT. Translated: CASRPSTGSAQPQHF. The V call is TRBV6-5, the J call TRBJ1-5; the D gene is possibly TRBD1 (6 bases). V lost 6 bases and J lost 6, with 18 bases in between. This CDR3 contains 15 residues. CDR1 and CDR2 from the germline V gene are MNHEY and SVGAGI.

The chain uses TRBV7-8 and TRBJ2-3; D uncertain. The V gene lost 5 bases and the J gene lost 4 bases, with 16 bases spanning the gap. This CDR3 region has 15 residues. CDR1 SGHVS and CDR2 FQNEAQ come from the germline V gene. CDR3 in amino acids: CASSPNPSSPDTQYF. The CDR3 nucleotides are TGTGCCAGCAGCCCGAACCCCTCCTCACCAGATACGCAGTATTTT.

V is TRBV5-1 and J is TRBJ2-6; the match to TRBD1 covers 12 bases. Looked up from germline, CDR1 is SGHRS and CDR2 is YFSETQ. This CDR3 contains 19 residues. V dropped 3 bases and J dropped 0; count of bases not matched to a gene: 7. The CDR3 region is CASSWGTGGSLSGANVLTF. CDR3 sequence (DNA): TGCGCCAGCAGCTGGGGGACAGGGGGCTCCCTCTCTGGGGCCAACGTCCTGACTTTC.

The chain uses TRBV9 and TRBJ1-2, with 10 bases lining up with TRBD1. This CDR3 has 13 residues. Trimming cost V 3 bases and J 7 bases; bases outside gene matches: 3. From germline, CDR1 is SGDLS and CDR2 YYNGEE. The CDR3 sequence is CASSGRTGGGYTF. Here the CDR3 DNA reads TGTGCCAGCAGCGGTCGGACAGGGGGTGGCTACACCTTC. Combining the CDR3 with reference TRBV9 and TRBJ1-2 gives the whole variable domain DSGVTQTPKHLITATGQRVTLRCSPRSGDLSVYWYQQSLDQGLQFLIQYYNGEERAKGNILERFSAQQFPDLHSELNLSSLELGDSALYFCASSGRTGGGYTFGSGTRLTVV.

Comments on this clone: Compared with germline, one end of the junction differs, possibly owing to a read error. The CDR3 bases are TGTGCCCCCAGTGGGAGCAGGGGGCGTCAGCCCCAGCATTTT. It is translated as CAPSGSRGRQPQHF. This chain links TRBV24-1 with TRBJ1-5; 8 bases fit TRBD1. Looked up from germline, CDR1 is KGHDR and CDR2 is SFDVKD. The CDR3 length is 14 residues.

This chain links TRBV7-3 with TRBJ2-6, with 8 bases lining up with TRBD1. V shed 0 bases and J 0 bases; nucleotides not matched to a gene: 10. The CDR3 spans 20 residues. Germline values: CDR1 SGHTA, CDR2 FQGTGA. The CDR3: CASSLTGDETGVSGANVLTF. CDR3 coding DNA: TGTGCCAGCAGCTTAACTGGAGACGAGACAGGGGTCTCTGGGGCCAACGTCCTGACTTTC.

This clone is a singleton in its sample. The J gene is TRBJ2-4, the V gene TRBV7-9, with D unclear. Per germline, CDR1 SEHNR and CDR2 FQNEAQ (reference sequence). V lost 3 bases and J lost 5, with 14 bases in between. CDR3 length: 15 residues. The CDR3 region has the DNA TGTGCCAGCAGCTTCTTTAAGGGCGCCCAAAACATTCAGTACTTC. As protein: CASSFFKGAQNIQYF.

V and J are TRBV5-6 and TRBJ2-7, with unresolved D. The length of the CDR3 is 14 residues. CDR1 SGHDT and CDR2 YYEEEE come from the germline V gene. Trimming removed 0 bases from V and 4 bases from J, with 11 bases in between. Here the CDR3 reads CASSLGESAYEQYF. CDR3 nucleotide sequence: TGTGCCAGCAGCTTGGGAGAATCGGCGTACGAGCAGTACTTC.

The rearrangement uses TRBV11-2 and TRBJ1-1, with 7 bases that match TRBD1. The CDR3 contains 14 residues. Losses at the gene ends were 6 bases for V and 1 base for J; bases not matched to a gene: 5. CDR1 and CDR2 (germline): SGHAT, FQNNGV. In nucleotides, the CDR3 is TGTGCCAGCAGACCAACAGGGGCGAACACTGAAGCTTTCTTT. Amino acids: CASRPTGANTEAFF. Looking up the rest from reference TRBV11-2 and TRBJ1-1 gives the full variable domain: EAGVAQSPRYKIIEKRQSVAFWCNPISGHATLYWYQQILGQGPKLLIQFQNNGVVDDSQLPKDRFSAERLKGVDSTLKIQPAKLEDSAVYLCASRPTGANTEAFFGQGTRLTVV.

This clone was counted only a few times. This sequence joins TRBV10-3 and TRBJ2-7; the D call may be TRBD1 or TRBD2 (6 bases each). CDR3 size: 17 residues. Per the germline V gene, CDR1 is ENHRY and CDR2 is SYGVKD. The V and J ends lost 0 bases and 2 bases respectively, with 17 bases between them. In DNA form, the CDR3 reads TGTGCCATCAGTGAGTCGCTCGGGGGCCTAATTCCCTACGAGCAGTACTTC. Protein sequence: CAISESLGGLIPYEQYF.

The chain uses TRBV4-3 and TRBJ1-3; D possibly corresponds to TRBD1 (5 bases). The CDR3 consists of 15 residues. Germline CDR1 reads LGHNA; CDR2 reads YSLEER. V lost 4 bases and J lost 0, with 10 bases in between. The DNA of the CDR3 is TGCGCCAGCAGCCCGACAGTCAACTCTGGAAACACCATATATTTT. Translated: CASSPTVNSGNTIYF.

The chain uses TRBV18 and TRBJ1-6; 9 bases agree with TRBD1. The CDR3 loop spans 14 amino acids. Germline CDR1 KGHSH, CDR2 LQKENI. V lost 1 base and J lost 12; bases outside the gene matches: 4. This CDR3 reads CASSPQGQGEPLHF. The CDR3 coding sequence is TGTGCCAGCTCACCACAGGGACAGGGCGAACCCCTCCACTTT.

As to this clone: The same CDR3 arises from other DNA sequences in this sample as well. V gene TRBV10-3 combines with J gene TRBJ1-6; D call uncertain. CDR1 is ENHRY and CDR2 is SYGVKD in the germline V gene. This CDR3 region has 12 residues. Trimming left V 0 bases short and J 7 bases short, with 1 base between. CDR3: CAISESNSPLHF. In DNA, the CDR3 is TGTGCCATCAGTGAGTCGAATTCACCCCTCCACTTT.

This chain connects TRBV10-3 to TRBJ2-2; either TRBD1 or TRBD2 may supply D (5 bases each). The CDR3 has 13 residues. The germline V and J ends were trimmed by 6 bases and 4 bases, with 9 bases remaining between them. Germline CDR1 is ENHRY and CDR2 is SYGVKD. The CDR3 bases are TGTGCCATCAGCCCTGGGGGCACCGGGGAGCTGTTTTTT. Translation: CAISPGGTGELFF.

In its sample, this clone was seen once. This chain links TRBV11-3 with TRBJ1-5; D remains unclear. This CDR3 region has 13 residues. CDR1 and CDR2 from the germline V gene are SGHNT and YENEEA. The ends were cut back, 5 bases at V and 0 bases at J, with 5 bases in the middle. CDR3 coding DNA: TGTGCCAGCAGCCGACTTAGCAATCAGCCCCAGCATTTT. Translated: CASSRLSNQPQHF. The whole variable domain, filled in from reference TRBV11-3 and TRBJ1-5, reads EAGVVQSPRYKIIEKKQPVAFWCNPISGHNTLYWYLQNLGQGPELLIRYENEEAVDDSQLPKDRFSAERLKGVDSTLKIQPAELGDSAVYLCASSRLSNQPQHFGDGTRLSIL.

The chain's CDR3 is CASSLSAGGMDGYTF. The CDR3 coding sequence is TGTGCCAGCAGCTTATCCGCAGGGGGGATGGATGGCTACACCTTC. The chain recombines TRBV7-8 with TRBJ1-2, with 7 bases matching TRBD1. The length of the CDR3 is 15 residues. Trimming cost V 2 bases and J 6 bases; bases outside gene matches: 9. Germline lookup yields CDR1 SGHVS and CDR2 FQNEAQ.

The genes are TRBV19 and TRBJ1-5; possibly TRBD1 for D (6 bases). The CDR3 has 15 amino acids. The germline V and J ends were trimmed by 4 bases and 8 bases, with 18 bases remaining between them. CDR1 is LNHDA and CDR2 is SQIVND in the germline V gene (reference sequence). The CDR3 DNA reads TGTGCCAGTAGTACTCGGAGGGGGGTGGAGGAGCCCCAGCATTTT. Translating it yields CASSTRRGVEEPQHF. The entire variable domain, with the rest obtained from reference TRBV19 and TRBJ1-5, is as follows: DGGITQSPKYLFRKEGQNVTLSCEQNLNHDAMYWYRQDPGQGLRLIYYSQIVNDFQKGDIAEGYSVSREKKESFPLTVTSAQKNPTAFYLCASSTRRGVEEPQHFGDGTRLSIL.